This TCR beta chain derives from a study of blood T cell repertoires in COVID-19. Study details: COVID-19 samples, acute and convalescent, were from the United States, Italy and Spain. From T cells, B-cell-depleted T cells, or PBMCs came the material, which was cDNA or gDNA.

It was during active infection that Seattle patients were enrolled and then longitudinally followed. Per the study methods: Nucleated cell number was recorded as an estimate derived from reference gene primer amplification. TCRdb's copy holds only in-frame clones and misses some; the assay was immunoSEQ multiplex PCR. V, J and clone size are taken as reported in that table, and D and trimming were inferred from the DNA itself. The table lists fewer than 200,000 clones, roughly 80% of them singletons. CDR1 is SGHNT, CDR2 YYREEE, per germline (reference sequence). There are 15 residues in the CDR3. V lost 4 bases to trimming and J lost 2 bases; unmatched junction nucleotides: 6.

The genes are TRBV5-4 and TRBJ2-5, with TRBD2 matching 9 bases. This TCR was recovered from a woman in her sixties or seventies with COVID-19, enrolled during active disease. The source material was peripheral blood. CDR3 protein: CASSQGLAGQETQYF. The CDR3 DNA is TGTGCCAGCAGCCAAGGGCTAGCGGGACAAGAGACCCAGTACTTC.